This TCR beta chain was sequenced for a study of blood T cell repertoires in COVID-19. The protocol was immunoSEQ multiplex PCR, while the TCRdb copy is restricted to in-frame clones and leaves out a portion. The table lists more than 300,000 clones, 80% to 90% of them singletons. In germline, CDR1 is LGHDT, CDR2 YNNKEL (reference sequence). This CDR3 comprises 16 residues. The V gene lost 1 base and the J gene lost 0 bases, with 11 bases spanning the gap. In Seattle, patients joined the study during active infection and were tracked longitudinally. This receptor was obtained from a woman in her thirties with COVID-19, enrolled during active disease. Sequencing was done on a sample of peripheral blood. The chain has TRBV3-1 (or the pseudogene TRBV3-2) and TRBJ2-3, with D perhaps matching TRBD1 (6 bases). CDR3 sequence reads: CASSQGYRASTDTQYF. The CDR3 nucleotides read TGTGCCAGCAGCCAAGGTTACAGGGCTAGCACAGATACGCAGTATTTT.